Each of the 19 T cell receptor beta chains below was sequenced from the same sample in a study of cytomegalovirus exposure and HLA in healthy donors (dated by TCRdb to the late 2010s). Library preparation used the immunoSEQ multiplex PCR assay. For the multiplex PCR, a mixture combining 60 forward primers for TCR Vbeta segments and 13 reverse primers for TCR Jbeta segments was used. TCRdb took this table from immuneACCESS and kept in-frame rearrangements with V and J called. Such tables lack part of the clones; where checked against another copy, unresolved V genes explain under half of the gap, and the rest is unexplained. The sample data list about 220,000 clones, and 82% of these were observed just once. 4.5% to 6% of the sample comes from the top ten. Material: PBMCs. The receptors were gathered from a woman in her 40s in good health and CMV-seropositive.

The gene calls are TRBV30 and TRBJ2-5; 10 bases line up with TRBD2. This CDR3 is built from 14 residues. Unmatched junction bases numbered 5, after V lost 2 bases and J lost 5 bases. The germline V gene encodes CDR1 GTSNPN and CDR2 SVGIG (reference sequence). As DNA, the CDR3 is TGTGCCTGGAGTCTAGCGGGGGTGGGGGAGACCCAGTACTTC. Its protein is CAWSLAGVGETQYF.

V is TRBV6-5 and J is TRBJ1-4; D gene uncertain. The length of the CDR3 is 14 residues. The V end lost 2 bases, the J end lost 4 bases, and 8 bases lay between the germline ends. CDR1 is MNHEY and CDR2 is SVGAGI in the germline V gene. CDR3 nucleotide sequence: TGTGCCAGCAGTTACGGTCAGAATAATGAAAAACTGTTTTTT. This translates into CASSYGQNNEKLFF.

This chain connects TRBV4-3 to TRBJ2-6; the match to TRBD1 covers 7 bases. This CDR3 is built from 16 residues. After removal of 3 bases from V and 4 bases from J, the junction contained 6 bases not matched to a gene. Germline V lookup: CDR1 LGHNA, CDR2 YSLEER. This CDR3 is CASSQSGQAGANVLTF. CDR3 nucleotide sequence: TGCGCCAGCAGCCAGAGCGGACAGGCGGGGGCCAACGTCCTGACTTTC.

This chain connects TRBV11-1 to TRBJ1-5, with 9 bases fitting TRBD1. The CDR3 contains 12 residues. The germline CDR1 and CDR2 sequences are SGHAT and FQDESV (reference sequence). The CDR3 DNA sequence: TGTCATAGGACAGGGGGCAATCAGCCCCAGCATTTT. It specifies CHRTGGNQPQHF.

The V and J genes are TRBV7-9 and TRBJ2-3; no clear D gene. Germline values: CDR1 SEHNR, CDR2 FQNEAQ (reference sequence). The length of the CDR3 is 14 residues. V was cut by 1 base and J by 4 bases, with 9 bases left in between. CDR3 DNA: TGTGCCAGCAGCTTAGGGTCTAGAGCAGATACGCAGTATTTT. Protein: CASSLGSRADTQYF.

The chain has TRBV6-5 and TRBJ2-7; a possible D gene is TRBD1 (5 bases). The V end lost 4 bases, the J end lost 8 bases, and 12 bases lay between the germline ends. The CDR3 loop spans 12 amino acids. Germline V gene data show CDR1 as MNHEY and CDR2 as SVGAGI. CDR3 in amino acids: CASSLPGPQQYF. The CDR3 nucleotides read TGTGCCAGCAGTTTGCCAGGGCCCCAGCAGTACTTC.

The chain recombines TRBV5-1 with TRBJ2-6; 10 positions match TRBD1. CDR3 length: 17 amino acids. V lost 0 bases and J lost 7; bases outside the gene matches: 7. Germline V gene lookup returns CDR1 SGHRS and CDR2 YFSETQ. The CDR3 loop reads CASSLGLGQGNANVLTF. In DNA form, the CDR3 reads TGCGCCAGCAGCTTGGGTTTGGGACAGGGGAACGCCAACGTCCTGACTTTC.

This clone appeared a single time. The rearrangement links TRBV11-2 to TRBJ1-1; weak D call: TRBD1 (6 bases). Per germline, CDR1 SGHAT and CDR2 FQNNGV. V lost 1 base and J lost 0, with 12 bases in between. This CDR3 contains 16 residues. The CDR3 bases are TGTGCCAGCAGCTTAGGCCAGGGGCGAATGAACACTGAAGCTTTCTTT. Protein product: CASSLGQGRMNTEAFF.

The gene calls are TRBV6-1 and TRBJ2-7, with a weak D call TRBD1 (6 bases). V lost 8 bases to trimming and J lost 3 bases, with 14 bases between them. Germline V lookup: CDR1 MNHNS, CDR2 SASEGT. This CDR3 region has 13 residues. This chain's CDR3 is CASLFTGLYEQYF. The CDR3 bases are TGTGCCAGCCTTTTTACAGGGCTCTACGAGCAGTACTTC.

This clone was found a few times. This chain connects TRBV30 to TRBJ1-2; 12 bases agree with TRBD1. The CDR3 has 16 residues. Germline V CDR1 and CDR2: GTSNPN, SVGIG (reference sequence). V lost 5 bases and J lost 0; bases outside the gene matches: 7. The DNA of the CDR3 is TGTGCCTGGGGGACAGGGGGCTCCCGGCCTAACTATGGCTACACCTTC. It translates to CAWGTGGSRPNYGYTF.

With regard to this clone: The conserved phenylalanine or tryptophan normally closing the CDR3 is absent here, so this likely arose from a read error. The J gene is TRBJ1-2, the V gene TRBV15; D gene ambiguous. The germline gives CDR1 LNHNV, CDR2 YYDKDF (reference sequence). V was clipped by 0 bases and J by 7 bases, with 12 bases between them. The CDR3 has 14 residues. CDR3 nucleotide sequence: TGTGCCACCAGCAGAGATCGGGAGGTTGGTGGCTACACCCTC. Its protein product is CATSRDREVGGYTL.

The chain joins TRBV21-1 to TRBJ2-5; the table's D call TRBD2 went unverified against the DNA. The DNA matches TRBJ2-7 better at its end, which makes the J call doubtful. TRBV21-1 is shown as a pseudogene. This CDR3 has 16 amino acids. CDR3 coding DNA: TGTGCCAGCAGCGAGGGACTAGCGGCCATCAACTACGAGCAGTACTTC. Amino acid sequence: CASSEGLAAINYEQYF.

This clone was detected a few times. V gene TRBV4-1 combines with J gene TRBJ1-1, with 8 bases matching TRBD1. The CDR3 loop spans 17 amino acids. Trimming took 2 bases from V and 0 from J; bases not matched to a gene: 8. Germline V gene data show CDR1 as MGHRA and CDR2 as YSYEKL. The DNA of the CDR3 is TGCGCCAGCAGCCAACAAGGACAGGGATCCCTGAACACTGAAGCTTTCTTT. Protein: CASSQQGQGSLNTEAFF.

The CDR3 loop is CASSQYRKETQYF. CDR3 DNA sequence: TGTGCCAGCAGCCAGTACAGGAAAGAGACCCAGTACTTC. The V gene is TRBV14, the J gene TRBJ2-5, with D perhaps TRBD1 (5 bases). The CDR3 totals 13 residues. V lost 3 bases and J lost 3, with 8 bases in between. Germline loops: CDR1 SGHDN, CDR2 FVKESK. Complete variable domain (other parts from reference TRBV14 and TRBJ2-5): EAGVTQFPSHSVIEKGQTVTLRCDPISGHDNLYWYRRVMGKEIKFLLHFVKESKQDESGMPNNRFLAERTGGTYSTLKVQPAELEDSGVYFCASSQYRKETQYFGPGTRLLVL.

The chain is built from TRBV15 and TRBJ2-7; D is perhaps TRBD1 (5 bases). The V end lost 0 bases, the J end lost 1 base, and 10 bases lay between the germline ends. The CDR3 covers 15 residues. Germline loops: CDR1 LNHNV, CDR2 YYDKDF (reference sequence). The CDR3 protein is CATSRDPDTSYEQYF. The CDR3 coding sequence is TGTGCCACCAGCAGAGACCCGGACACTTCCTACGAGCAGTACTTC.

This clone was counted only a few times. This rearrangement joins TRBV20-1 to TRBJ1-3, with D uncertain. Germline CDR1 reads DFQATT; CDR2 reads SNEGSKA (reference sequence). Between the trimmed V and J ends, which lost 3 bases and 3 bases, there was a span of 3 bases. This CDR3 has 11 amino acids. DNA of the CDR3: TGCAGTGCTAGTAGTGGAAACACCATATATTTT. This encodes CSASSGNTIYF.

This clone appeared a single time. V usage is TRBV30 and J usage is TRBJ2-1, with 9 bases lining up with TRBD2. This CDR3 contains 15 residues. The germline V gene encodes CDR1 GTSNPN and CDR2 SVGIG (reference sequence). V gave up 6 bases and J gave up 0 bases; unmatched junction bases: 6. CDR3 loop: CACPSGEGSYNEQFF. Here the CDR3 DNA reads TGTGCCTGCCCTAGCGGGGAGGGCTCCTACAATGAGCAGTTCTTC.

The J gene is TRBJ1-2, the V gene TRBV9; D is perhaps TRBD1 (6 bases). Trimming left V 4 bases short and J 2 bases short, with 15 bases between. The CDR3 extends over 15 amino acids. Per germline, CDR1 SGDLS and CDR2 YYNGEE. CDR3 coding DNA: TGTGCCAGCAGCTCCCGGGACACCCCCAACTATGGCTACACCTTC. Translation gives CASSSRDTPNYGYTF.

In nucleotides, the CDR3 is TGCGCCAGCAGCGGGCAACCGGCAATGAACACTGAAGCTTTCTTT. This sequence encodes CASSGQPAMNTEAFF. This chain connects TRBV4-1 to TRBJ1-1, with no clear D. Germline V gives CDR1 MGHRA, CDR2 YSYEKL. Trimming stripped 5 bases from V and 0 bases from J, with 13 bases between. The CDR3 is made up of 15 amino acids.